Following are 18 T cell receptor beta chains from one sample sequenced in a study of STAT5B mutations in CD4+ large granular lymphocyte leukemia. The protocol was immunoSEQ multiplex PCR, while the TCRdb copy is restricted to in-frame clones and leaves out a portion. The table includes some 38,000 clones, around 75% detected once. The sequenced sample consisted of CD4+ T cells from blood buffy coats. The receptors originated from a human donor in good health.

In its sample, this clone was seen once. The V gene is TRBV19, the J gene TRBJ1-2, with 8 bases aligning to TRBD1. J gave up 2 bases and V 7 bases, and 6 bases lay outside the gene matches. The CDR3 runs 14 residues. Germline values: CDR1 LNHDA, CDR2 SQIVND (reference sequence). CDR3 coding DNA: TGTGCCAGTATGGACAGGGTGGGAAACTATGGCTACACCTTC. Protein sequence: CASMDRVGNYGYTF.

The chain links TRBV11-2 to TRBJ2-2, with TRBD2 as a possible D gene (5 bases). The CDR3 totals 15 residues. Trimming took 2 bases from V and 0 from J, leaving 7 bases between them. Germline V gene lookup returns CDR1 SGHAT and CDR2 FQNNGV. Here the CDR3 reads CASSLTGTNTGELFF. The CDR3 DNA reads as TGTGCCAGCAGCTTAACGGGAACGAACACCGGGGAGCTGTTTTTT.

The chain employs TRBV6-5 and TRBJ2-3; 8 bases match TRBD1. CDR3 length: 16 residues. Germline V gene data show CDR1 as MNHEY and CDR2 as SVGAGI. J was trimmed by 5 bases and V by 4 bases; bases with no gene match: 11. CDR3 nucleotides: TGTGCCAGCAGTTGGTCCGGGACAGGTCAGGGAGATACGCAGTATTTT. Translation: CASSWSGTGQGDTQYF.

The V and J genes are TRBV11-3 and TRBJ2-5; D may be TRBD1 or TRBD2 (5 bases each). The CDR3 spans 13 residues. The V gene lost 1 base and the J gene lost 4 bases, with 7 bases spanning the gap. Germline V gene lookup returns CDR1 SGHNT and CDR2 YENEEA. CDR3 DNA: TGTGCCAGCAGCTTAGCTGGGGGAGAGACCCAGTACTTC. This codes for CASSLAGGETQYF.

The CDR3 spells CASRGTSFYEQYF. In nucleotides, the CDR3 is TGTGCCAGCAGGGGGACTAGCTTCTACGAGCAGTACTTC. The chain recombines TRBV7-2 with TRBJ2-7; the match to TRBD2 covers 9 bases. The CDR3 runs 13 residues. The V and J ends lost 6 bases and 3 bases, in that order; junction bases with no gene match: 3. Germline values: CDR1 SGHTA, CDR2 FQGNSA.

In this sample, this clone turned up a few times. CDR3 region: CASRETGNYGYTF. CDR3 DNA: TGTGCCAGCAGAGAGACAGGAAACTATGGCTACACCTTC. The chain couples TRBV6-1 to TRBJ1-2; D possibly corresponds to TRBD1 (6 bases). This CDR3 has 13 residues. With 6 bases removed from V and 2 bases from J, the gap between germline ends came to 10 bases. CDR1 is MNHNS and CDR2 is SASEGT in the germline V gene.

The rearrangement joins TRBV5-1 to TRBJ2-7; no definite D call. Per the germline V gene, CDR1 is SGHRS and CDR2 is YFSETQ. CDR3 size: 15 residues. Trimming pared 3 bases from V and 3 bases from J, leaving 16 bases between. CDR3: CASSSGRQKIYEQYF. In DNA form, the CDR3 reads TGCGCCAGCAGCTCAGGAAGGCAAAAAATCTACGAGCAGTACTTC.

The chain recombines TRBV10-3 with TRBJ1-3; D gene unclear. The CDR3 is 13 residues long. Germline-derived CDR1 and CDR2 are ENHRY and SYGVKD. The germline V and J ends were trimmed by 7 bases and 0 bases, with 7 bases remaining between them. Here the CDR3 reads CAITPVSGNTIYF. CDR3 DNA sequence: TGTGCCATCACCCCGGTCTCTGGAAACACCATATATTTT.

J is TRBJ2-1 and V is TRBV7-9, with a weak D call TRBD1 (6 bases). This CDR3 comprises 11 residues. The germline CDR1 and CDR2 sequences are SEHNR and FQNEAQ (reference sequence). V was cut by 5 bases and J by 16 bases, with 15 bases left in between. The CDR3 loop reads CASSPGHQNFF. CDR3 coding DNA: TGTGCCAGCAGCCCGGGACATCAAAATTTCTTC.

This clone has a handful of counts. The gene calls are TRBV18 and TRBJ2-2; weak D call: TRBD2 (6 bases). The CDR3 totals 16 residues. Trimming shortened V by 1 base and J by 4 bases, and 13 bases separated the two germline ends. Germline values: CDR1 KGHSH, CDR2 LQKENI. CDR3 residues: CASSPHGRGSTGELFF. DNA of the CDR3: TGTGCCAGCTCACCACATGGGCGGGGAAGCACCGGGGAGCTGTTTTTT. Full variable domain (missing parts from reference TRBV18 and TRBJ2-2): NAGVMQNPRHLVRRRGQEARLRCSPMKGHSHVYWYRQLPEEGLKFMVYLQKENIIDESGMPKERFSAEFPKEGPSILRIQQVVRGDSAAYFCASSPHGRGSTGELFFGEGSRLTVL.

This clone has a handful of counts. The chain is built from TRBV5-1 and TRBJ1-2; 7 positions agree with TRBD1. CDR3 size: 15 residues. Looked up from germline, CDR1 is SGHRS and CDR2 is YFSETQ. V dropped 4 bases and J dropped 0; count of bases not matched to a gene: 6. The CDR3 coding sequence is TGCGCCAGCAGCAAAGGGACAGTAGCTAACTATGGCTACACCTTC. It is translated as CASSKGTVANYGYTF.

This chain uses TRBV7-9 with TRBJ1-1; D remains ambiguous. The V and J ends lost 5 bases and 4 bases respectively, with 14 bases between them. The germline CDR1 and CDR2 sequences are SEHNR and FQNEAQ (reference sequence). The CDR3 has 14 residues. CDR3 sequence reads: CASSEAGSGTEAFF. CDR3 DNA: TGTGCCAGCAGCGAAGCCGGGAGTGGCACTGAAGCTTTCTTT.

The CDR3 sequence: CASSLGVGSQYGYTF. In DNA, the CDR3 is TGTGCCAGCAGCTTAGGAGTGGGCAGCCAATATGGCTACACCTTC. This chain connects TRBV7-2 to TRBJ1-2; D is unclear. Germline CDR1 is SGHTA and CDR2 is FQGNSA. The CDR3 runs 15 residues. Trimming took off 1 base at V and 5 bases at J, with 14 bases between the two ends.

This chain uses TRBV11-2 with TRBJ2-7; 8 nucleotides line up with TRBD2. The CDR3 covers 13 residues. CDR1 is SGHAT, CDR2 FQNNGV, per germline. The junction had 3 bases not matched to a gene; V was cut back by 5 bases and J by 3 bases. The CDR3 sequence: CASSASGRYEQYF. The DNA for the CDR3 is TGTGCCAGCAGCGCTAGCGGGCGCTACGAGCAGTACTTC.

This sequence joins TRBV5-8 and TRBJ2-3; D is undetermined. Trimming took off 3 bases at V and 3 bases at J, with 29 bases between the two ends. Germline V gene data show CDR1 as SGHTS and CDR2 as YDEGEE. CDR3 size: 20 residues. The CDR3 nucleotides read TGTGCCAGCAGCTGGTCTTTGACCTCACTTGCTACCTCCCGGACAGATACGCAGTATTTT. This gives the protein CASSWSLTSLATSRTDTQYF.

This clone was recorded only once. The V call is TRBV27, the J call TRBJ2-1, with D perhaps matching TRBD1 or TRBD2 (5 bases each). The length of the CDR3 is 18 residues. Germline-derived CDR1 and CDR2 are MNHEY and SMNVEV (reference sequence). Between the trimmed V and J ends, which lost 1 base and 4 bases, there was a span of 20 bases. The DNA of the CDR3 is TGTGCCAGCAGTTTATTTGGCGGTCCGGGACCCCTATACAATGAGCAGTTCTTC. Its translation: CASSLFGGPGPLYNEQFF.

In this sample, this clone turned up a few times. This chain uses TRBV5-1 with TRBJ1-2, with 7 bases aligning to TRBD1. J was trimmed by 6 bases and V by 0 bases; bases with no gene match: 2. CDR3 length equals 13 residues. The germline V gene has CDR1 SGHRS and CDR2 YFSETQ. The CDR3 DNA reads TGCGCCAGCAGCTTGGGACAGGGACATGGCTACACCTTC. Protein product: CASSLGQGHGYTF.

The chain couples TRBV7-8 to TRBJ2-1; D call uncertain. The CDR3 spans 13 residues. V was shortened by 2 bases and J by 6 bases, with 8 bases between the two germline ends. Germline values: CDR1 SGHVS, CDR2 FQNEAQ. The CDR3 reads CASSLSAGNEQFF. CDR3 sequence (DNA): TGTGCCAGCAGCTTATCGGCAGGCAATGAGCAGTTCTTC.